This T cell receptor beta chain was profiled in a study of blood T cells in healthy people across ages. Study context: Per every two T cells, about one barcoded beta molecule was captured by template switching. General study findings and limits: Naive T cell percentage showed a strong correlation with TCR beta diversity. Diversity estimated from one million T cells was considered an underestimate.

For this clonotype: No antigen is known for it.

Trimming at V came to 3 bases and at J to 9 bases, leaving 10 bases not matched to a gene. Germline V CDR1 and CDR2: DFQATT, SNEGSKA (reference sequence). The CDR3 contains 15 residues. The second PCR ran roughly 6 to 11 cycles with a sample-barcoded 5' primer and J-beta primers. TCRdb passed the 5' RACE reads through MiXCR, listing each CDR3 protein once. This sample has approximately 730,000 distinct CDR3 sequences, with about 55% found just once. The chain is built from TRBV20-1 and TRBJ2-1; 11 nucleotides match TRBD2. Sequenced: blood. The TCR sequence derives from an elderly man in good health. The CDR3 loop is CSARVTSGSWFEQFF. The CDR3 DNA is TGCAGTGCTAGGGTTACTAGCGGGAGTTGGTTTGAGCAGTTCTTC.